This paragraph reports one TCR beta chain. Its antigen is unknown. There are no base qualities to consult, and no much larger clone falls within one base. The data originate from a study of long-term antiretroviral therapy in people with HIV (dated by TCRdb to 2022 to 2024). For the wider study: The earliest samples were collected approximately a decade before the 2015 WHO recommendation for immediate ART, a period when ART was typically delayed until CD4 counts fell. This retrospective serial study examined whether starting ART and sustained HIV suppression were associated with changes in the composition and diversity of the TRB repertoire in peripheral blood. From some 33 adults with confirmed HIV infection, the cohort provided roughly 200 cryopreserved PBMC samples, gathered serially across a mean of about six years (range 1-12). Among the 30 to 35 participants with HIV, roughly eleven were female. Test extractions of a monoclonal T-cell line alongside 33 polyclonal samples showed no cross-contamination during QIAcube processing. Overall study outcomes, separate from this receptor: The repertoire was dominated across all time points by expanded TRB clones identified before ART initiation, although this dominance was seen to fluctuate and to decrease in many PLHIV after ART. Limited PBMC availability meant only the TCR beta chain was sequenced, without alpha chain pairing. ART initiation was associated with a significant increase in TRB diversity, but diversity stayed significantly below transplant donor controls even after long-term ART. Samples dated from about 2004 to 2017, and the ART regimens used may be less effective than current ones. CDR3 length ranges in HIV repertoires were narrower than in controls, and network structure suggested an antigen-experienced repertoire with only a slight naive shift after ART. Because pre-ART samples had limited cell numbers, profiling was done on unsorted PBMC rather than on sorted CD4+ and CD8+ T cells. Inferences about post-ART repertoire changes were limited because no data were available on ART adherence, viral resistance or therapy changes.

Inclusion was restricted to participants for whom at least one PBMC sample before ART initiation and at least two post-ART samples were available. Treatment was received in the United States of America by all participants with HIV. Before DNA extraction, cryopreserved samples of about 0.95-10 million PBMC were thawed and washed. At the time of the earliest PBMC sample, participants with HIV were aged between roughly 20 and 55 years. Each participant contributed PBMC samples from 1-4 timepoints before ART initiation and 2-8 timepoints after ART initiation, with a median of 7 samples. Serial HIV viral load, CD4+ T-cell count, ART history and demographic data were obtained for every participant. Genomic DNA was extracted from unsorted PBMC with a Qiagen kit on a QIAcube, with processing performed in batches of 12 samples. The immunoSEQ hsTCRB v3.0 assay was used at survey level resolution to sequence the TRB variable region. A depth of roughly 40,000-55,000 T-cell genomes per sample was targeted for TRB sequencing. Pooled TRB libraries were sequenced on an Illumina MiSeq with a v3 150-cycle kit. The original pipeline was this. Repertoire analysis was performed in R inside a reproducible Nextflow workflow that covered QC, data transformation and analysis. Custom analyses were implemented in LymphoSeq2, an R package for AIRR-Seq data exploration. Several samples that yielded fewer than 5000 total TRB sequences were excluded, so that under 200 HIV repertoires were analyzed. Among the approximately 190 retained HIV repertoires, 55 to 65 were collected before ART initiation and 129 after ART initiation. Repertoires were downsampled to 5000 TRB nucleotide sequences, with summary statistics averaged over 100 downsampling iterations. The analysis kept only TRB sequences whose CDR3 regions were at least seven amino acids long. Two measures captured diversity: a Shannon entropy-derived clonality score and the Gini coefficient. In the repertoire networks, any two of the top 5000 CDR3 amino acid sequences were linked whenever the two sequences differed by an edit distance of one. GLIPH2 predicted antigen specificity groups and MHC restriction for TRB CDR3 amino acid sequences. To flag known associations with CMV, EBV, HIV or tissue antigens, CDR3 amino acid sequences were compared against VDJdb and McPAS-TCR. Pre-ART, post-ART and control groups were compared with Wilcoxon signed-rank tests and Holm-Bonferroni correction. As stored in TCRdb, this immuneACCESS dataset retains in-frame rearrangements with V and J assigned. A fraction of the clones does not appear; measured against another copy, unresolved V genes explain less than half of the discrepancy, and the remainder lacks a known reason. The V and J calls and the clone size are those of that table, but D and trimming were determined from the DNA. The sample table contains roughly 20,000 clones; only one count was recorded for 75% to 90% of them. The ten largest clones add up to about 10% of the sample.

CDR1 and CDR2, looked up from the germline V gene (reference sequence), are SGHNT and YYREEE. Inclusive of the bounding cysteine and phenylalanine, the CDR3 is 15 residues long. Kept here is only the CDR3 DNA, which spans 45 bases and is read in frame from base 1. The V and J ends are trimmed by 0 bases and 5 bases, leaving 15 bases between them. This material consisted of unsorted PBMCs, taken 0.2 years after starting antiretroviral therapy. This sequence was found in a woman in her 40s with HIV. The V and J segments used are TRBV5-4 and TRBJ2-7, with the D segment identity uncertain. DNA sequence: TGTGCCAGCAGCTTGGGCGGCGATCCCTCGCACGAGCAGTACTTC. This gives the protein CASSLGGDPSHEQYF.